Listed below are T cell receptor beta chains from one sample, sequenced in a study of blood T cells in healthy people across ages. In TCRdb, the 5' RACE reads were re-called with MiXCR into one record per CDR3 protein. This table holds fewer than 800,000 distinct CDR3 sequences, 20% to 25% found once. The same sample was also used in a study of T cells of mothers and their children.

Sequenced material: blood. These TCRs come from a boy younger than 18 in good health. Each CDR3 is given with its conserved first and last residue. The order of the fields is J gene, clone size, D gene, V gene, CDR3 protein, CDR3 DNA. The D gene is left open where the match is weak. Only some rows state a clone size, as once, few, many or a class for expanded clones.

j_gene: TRBJ2-6; abundance: .; d_gene: .; v_gene: TRBV5-1; CDR3aa: CASSLAWGSGANVLTF; CDR3nt: TGCGCCAGCAGCTTGGCCTGGGGCTCTGGGGCCAACGTCCTGACTTTC
j_gene: TRBJ2-7; abundance: few; d_gene: .; v_gene: TRBV20-1; CDR3aa: CSARLSGSYEQYF; CDR3nt: TGCAGTGCTAGATTATCCGGCTCCTACGAGCAGTACTTC
j_gene: TRBJ1-2; abundance: few; d_gene: .; v_gene: TRBV29-1; CDR3aa: CSVPTENYGYTF; CDR3nt: TGCAGCGTCCCTACAGAAAACTATGGCTACACCTTC
j_gene: TRBJ2-5; abundance: few; d_gene: .; v_gene: TRBV7-3; CDR3aa: CANSLTGQETQYF; CDR3nt: TGTGCCAACAGCTTAACGGGTCAAGAGACCCAGTACTTC
j_gene: TRBJ1-6; abundance: .; d_gene: .; v_gene: TRBV7-8; CDR3aa: CASSTRLGEWDSPLHF; CDR3nt: TGTGCCAGCAGCACCCGTTTAGGGGAATGGGATTCACCCCTCCACTTT
j_gene: TRBJ1-5; abundance: few; d_gene: .; v_gene: TRBV10-3; CDR3aa: CAISDPEYSNQPQHF; CDR3nt: TGTGCCATCAGTGACCCGGAGTATAGCAATCAGCCCCAGCATTTT
j_gene: TRBJ2-1; abundance: .; d_gene: .; v_gene: TRBV2; CDR3aa: CASTINNEQFF; CDR3nt: TGTGCCAGCACTATCAACAATGAGCAGTTCTTC
j_gene: TRBJ2-2; abundance: once; d_gene: TRBD2; v_gene: TRBV9; CDR3aa: CASSVVPGLQLGELFF; CDR3nt: TGTGCCAGCAGCGTAGTTCCGGGACTACAACTCGGGGAGCTGTTTTTT
j_gene: TRBJ1-3; abundance: .; d_gene: .; v_gene: TRBV6-5; CDR3aa: CASRRQHSGNTIYF; CDR3nt: TGTGCCAGCAGACGACAGCACTCTGGAAACACCATATATTTT
j_gene: TRBJ2-1; abundance: few; d_gene: .; v_gene: TRBV27; CDR3aa: CASSLNSRSSYNEQFF; CDR3nt: TGTGCCAGCAGTTTGAATAGTCGAAGCTCCTACAATGAGCAGTTCTTC
j_gene: TRBJ2-7; abundance: .; d_gene: .; v_gene: TRBV14; CDR3aa: CASSQLQRFYEQYF; CDR3nt: TGTGCCAGCAGCCAACTTCAGAGGTTCTACGAGCAGTACTTC
j_gene: TRBJ2-1; abundance: .; d_gene: TRBD1; v_gene: TRBV4-3; CDR3aa: CASSQDNGDRVNEQFF; CDR3nt: TGCGCCAGCAGCCAAGATAATGGGGACAGGGTCAATGAGCAGTTCTTC
j_gene: TRBJ2-7; abundance: few; d_gene: .; v_gene: TRBV20-1; CDR3aa: CSAKTLTGTYEQYF; CDR3nt: TGCAGTGCTAAGACATTGACAGGTACCTACGAGCAGTACTTC
j_gene: TRBJ1-1; abundance: .; d_gene: .; v_gene: TRBV9; CDR3aa: CASSPDPRRLEAFF; CDR3nt: TGTGCCAGCAGCCCGGACCCCCGTCGCCTTGAAGCTTTCTTT
j_gene: TRBJ2-1; abundance: .; d_gene: .; v_gene: TRBV24-1; CDR3aa: CATSDPRSYNEQFF; CDR3nt: TGTGCCACCAGTGATCCGAGATCGTACAATGAGCAGTTCTTC
j_gene: TRBJ2-5; abundance: few; d_gene: .; v_gene: TRBV20-1; CDR3aa: CSARDPGVKTQYF; CDR3nt: TGCAGTGCTAGAGATCCCGGGGTCAAGACCCAGTACTTC
j_gene: TRBJ2-3; abundance: few; d_gene: .; v_gene: TRBV6-5; CDR3aa: CASSSQSGDTQYF; CDR3nt: TGTGCCAGCAGTTCGCAGAGTGGGGATACGCAGTATTTT
j_gene: TRBJ1-5; abundance: .; d_gene: .; v_gene: TRBV19; CDR3aa: CATDSMEGPNQPQHF; CDR3nt: TGTGCCACCGATTCGATGGAGGGGCCCAATCAGCCCCAGCATTTT
j_gene: TRBJ2-3; abundance: .; d_gene: .; v_gene: TRBV4-2; CDR3aa: CASSLPLSRSRDTDTQYF; CDR3nt: TGTGCCAGCAGTCTACCCCTCTCGCGGAGTAGGGACACAGATACGCAGTATTTT
j_gene: TRBJ2-7; abundance: few; d_gene: .; v_gene: TRBV20-1; CDR3aa: CSAAGTGIYEQYF; CDR3nt: TGCAGTGCCGCCGGGACGGGCATCTACGAGCAGTACTTC
j_gene: TRBJ1-5; abundance: few; d_gene: TRBD1; v_gene: TRBV10-3; CDR3aa: CASRGGVNGDQPQHF; CDR3nt: TGTGCCTCCAGGGGGGGCGTTAATGGGGATCAGCCCCAGCATTTT
j_gene: TRBJ2-5; abundance: .; d_gene: .; v_gene: TRBV11-2; CDR3aa: CASSLDAGPTVQYF; CDR3nt: TGTGCCAGCAGCTTAGATGCCGGGCCTACGGTGCAGTACTTC
j_gene: TRBJ1-6; abundance: .; d_gene: .; v_gene: TRBV6-4; CDR3aa: CASSETPQSPLHF; CDR3nt: TGTGCCAGCAGTGAGACCCCCCAATCACCCCTCCACTTT
j_gene: TRBJ2-2; abundance: .; d_gene: TRBD2; v_gene: TRBV29-1; CDR3aa: CSASGRETGELFF; CDR3nt: TGCAGCGCTAGCGGGAGGGAGACCGGGGAGCTGTTTTTT
j_gene: TRBJ1-2; abundance: few; d_gene: .; v_gene: TRBV29-1; CDR3aa: CSVPQGPGYTF; CDR3nt: TGCAGCGTACCCCAAGGGCCGGGCTACACCTTC
j_gene: TRBJ2-2; abundance: .; d_gene: .; v_gene: TRBV27; CDR3aa: CASSWRGPTGELFF; CDR3nt: TGTGCCAGCAGTTGGAGAGGTCCCACCGGGGAGCTGTTTTTT
j_gene: TRBJ2-1; abundance: .; d_gene: .; v_gene: TRBV13; CDR3aa: CASSSSENYNEQFF; CDR3nt: TGTGCCAGCAGCTCTAGCGAGAACTACAATGAGCAGTTCTTC
j_gene: TRBJ2-5; abundance: .; d_gene: TRBD1; v_gene: TRBV11-1; CDR3aa: CASRGQGRETQYF; CDR3nt: TGTGCCAGCAGGGGACAGGGAAGAGAGACCCAGTACTTC
j_gene: TRBJ1-2; abundance: few; d_gene: .; v_gene: TRBV6-5; CDR3aa: CASSYFRNYGDYTF; CDR3nt: TGTGCCAGCAGTTACTTTCGGAACTATGGTGACTACACCTTC
j_gene: TRBJ2-3; abundance: few; d_gene: TRBD2; v_gene: TRBV5-8; CDR3aa: CASSLAGGYTGTQYF; CDR3nt: TGTGCCAGCAGCTTGGCGGGAGGATACACAGGTACGCAGTATTTT
j_gene: TRBJ2-1; abundance: once; d_gene: TRBD2; v_gene: TRBV2; CDR3aa: CASRGPSGFDEQFF; CDR3nt: TGTGCCAGTAGGGGCCCTAGCGGGTTCGATGAGCAGTTCTTC
j_gene: TRBJ2-7; abundance: .; d_gene: TRBD2; v_gene: TRBV11-2; CDR3aa: CASSFFSGESYEQYF; CDR3nt: TGTGCCAGCAGCTTCTTTAGCGGGGAGTCCTACGAGCAGTACTTC
j_gene: TRBJ2-1; abundance: .; d_gene: .; v_gene: TRBV20-1; CDR3aa: CSAQLVNNDQFF; CDR3nt: TGCAGTGCTCAACTAGTAAACAATGATCAGTTCTTC
j_gene: TRBJ1-6; abundance: few; d_gene: .; v_gene: TRBV6-1; CDR3aa: CASRNFGGVNSPLHF; CDR3nt: TGTGCCAGCCGGAATTTCGGGGGAGTCAATTCACCCCTCCACTTT
j_gene: TRBJ2-3; abundance: few; d_gene: .; v_gene: TRBV5-1; CDR3aa: CASLNPGEATQYF; CDR3nt: TGCGCCAGCCTAAACCCCGGGGAAGCTACGCAGTATTTT
j_gene: TRBJ2-2; abundance: .; d_gene: TRBD2; v_gene: TRBV28; CDR3aa: CASSWRLAGKTGELFF; CDR3nt: TGTGCCAGCAGTTGGAGACTAGCGGGAAAGACCGGGGAGCTGTTTTTT